The T cell receptor beta chain under discussion was sequenced for a study of blood T cell repertoires in COVID-19. The overall study: Italy, Spain and the United States were the sources of the convalescent and acute COVID-19 samples.

The V end lost 5 bases, the J end lost 13 bases, and 17 bases lay between the germline ends. The CDR3 is 12 amino acids. CDR1 is LNHNV, CDR2 YYDKDF, per germline (reference sequence). Data came from immunoSEQ multiplex PCR; TCRdb stores just in-frame clones and leaves some out. Seen here are about 120,000 clones, approximately 90% observed once, and the top ten hold 4.6%. The sequencing input was peripheral blood. The clonotype was recovered from a woman aged 45 to 65 with acute or convalescent COVID-19. The rearrangement uses TRBV15 and TRBJ1-2; maybe TRBD1 (5 bases). CDR3 coding DNA: TGTGCCACCAGCCCCTCGGACGGGGGGAGCACCTTC. This sequence encodes CATSPSDGGSTF. The full variable domain, rest sourced from reference TRBV15 and TRBJ1-2, is DAMVIQNPRYQVTQFGKPVTLSCSQTLNHNVMYWYQQKSSQAPKLLFHYYDKDFNNEADTPDNFQSRRPNTSFCFLDIRSPGLGDTAMYLCATSPSDGGSTFGSGTRLTVV.